This is a list of T cell receptor beta chains from one sample in a study of blood T cell repertoires in COVID-19. This table comes from immunoSEQ multiplex PCR, and its TCRdb copy is limited to in-frame clones, with some not included. The sample carries around 300,000 clones, about 82% recorded once. Sequencing input: peripheral blood. The source is a woman aged 45-65 years with active or convalescent COVID-19. CDR3s include the opening cysteine and the closing phenylalanine or tryptophan. D genes are given only for firm matches. Not all rows give a size; the values are once, few, many and, for expanded clones, a class.

V gene	J gene	clone size	D gene	CDR3 DNA	CDR3 protein
TRBV5-6	TRBJ1-1	-	-	TGTGCCAGCAGCCCCAATCGGAGGGCCATAAACACTGAAGCTTTCTTT	CASSPNRRAINTEAFF
TRBV24-1	TRBJ1-2	-	-	TGTGCCACCAGTACCCCCGGTGATAACTATGGCTACACCTTC	CATSTPGDNYGYTF
TRBV5-1	TRBJ1-1	-	TRBD1	TGCGCCAGCAGCTTGGTGGGACAGGGCAATGAAGCTTTCTTT	CASSLVGQGNEAFF
TRBV19	TRBJ1-3	-	TRBD1	TGTGCCAGTAGTATAGGAAGACAGGGGGCTACCTCCGGAAACACCATATATTTT	CASSIGRQGATSGNTIYF
TRBV7-8	TRBJ2-7	once	-	TGTGCCAGCAGCCCAATACCGGTTAGGACGGGAAAGAAGCAGTACTTC	CASSPIPVRTGKKQYF
TRBV19	TRBJ2-3	-	TRBD2	TGTGCCAGTAGTCTTGGACTAGCGGCGATCACAGATACGCAGTATTTT	CASSLGLAAITDTQYF
TRBV28	TRBJ1-5	-	-	TGTGCCAGCAGGCTGGAGTACAATCAGCCCCAGCATTTT	CASRLEYNQPQHF
TRBV6-6	TRBJ1-5	-	TRBD1	TGTGCCAGCAGTTACGGTGGGACAGGGGATCAGCCCCAGCATTTT	CASSYGGTGDQPQHF
TRBV3-1/TRBV3-2	TRBJ2-3	-	TRBD2	TGTGCCAGCAGCCAAGCTGGCGGACTAGCGGCCTCAGATACGCAGTATTTT	CASSQAGGLAASDTQYF
TRBV6-5	TRBJ2-2	-	-	TGTGCCAGCAGGAGGGGGGGGAGCACCGGGGAGCTGTTTTTT	CASRRGGSTGELFF
TRBV7-9	TRBJ2-1	-	-	TGTGCCAGCAGCTTAGTAGCTCTGGATGAGCAGTTCTTC	CASSLVALDEQFF
TRBV7-9	TRBJ2-2	-	TRBD2	TGTGCCAGCACACACGGGACTAGCGGGAGTATAGGCGGGGAGCTGTTTTTT	CASTHGTSGSIGGELFF
TRBV4-1	TRBJ2-5	-	-	TGCGCCAGCAGCCTGACTGTGTACCAAGAGACCCAGTACTTC	CASSLTVYQETQYF
TRBV7-8	TRBJ1-5	-	-	TGTGCCAGCAGCTCGGTCTACAGGGACAATCAGCCCCAGCATTTT	CASSSVYRDNQPQHF
TRBV5-1	TRBJ2-1	-	TRBD2	TGCGCCAGCACCTTAAGCGGGAGGGCCTACAATGAGCAGTTCTTC	CASTLSGRAYNEQFF
TRBV27	TRBJ1-2	-	-	TGTGCCAGCAGTCTTACAGCTAACTATGGCTACACCTTC	CASSLTANYGYTF
TRBV21-1	TRBJ2-2	-	-	TGTGCCAGCAGCGCCCGGGACAGGGCCACCGGGGAGCTGTTTTTT	CASSARDRATGELFF
TRBV5-1	TRBJ2-5	-	-	TGCGCCAGCAGCTCAAGACAGTCGCTGGAGACCCAGTACTTC	CASSSRQSLETQYF
TRBV10-3	TRBJ1-4	-	TRBD1	TGTGCCATCAGTGAGGTGACAGGGAATGAAAAACTGTTTTTT	CAISEVTGNEKLFF
TRBV28	TRBJ1-5	-	-	TGTGCCAGCAGGGGGGTAGGGGGGGGCAATCAGCCCCAGCATTTT	CASRGVGGGNQPQHF
TRBV19	TRBJ1-5	-	-	TGTGCCAGTAATACAGGTCACGGTCGGAATCAGCCCCAGCATTTT	CASNTGHGRNQPQHF
TRBV6-6	TRBJ1-6	-	-	TGTGCCAGCAGTCGCTCAGGGGAAGCGGGATATAATTCACCCCTCCACTTT	CASSRSGEAGYNSPLHF
TRBV5-6	TRBJ2-2	-	-	TGTGCCAGCAGCCCTTCGAGTGGGGAGCTGTTTTTT	CASSPSSGELFF
TRBV7-6	TRBJ1-2	-	TRBD1	TGTGCCAGCAGCGAGGGACAGGGGGCGTTCGGCTATGGCTACACCTTC	CASSEGQGAFGYGYTF
TRBV19	TRBJ2-1	-	TRBD2	TGTGCCAGTAGCGGTCCACCTAGCGGACTTAAGAATGAGCAGTTCTTC	CASSGPPSGLKNEQFF
TRBV28	TRBJ2-1	-	-	TGTGCCAGCAGTCCCCCACGCAAACAGGGATTCCAGTTCTTC	CASSPPRKQGFQFF
TRBV5-5	TRBJ2-5	-	TRBD2	TGTGCCAGCAGCTTGATTGCGGGAGTTGAGACCCAGTACTTC	CASSLIAGVETQYF
TRBV14	TRBJ2-1	-	-	TGTGCCAGCAGCCAAGAGGTCCGGGGTATCCTATTCGCTTCCTCCTACAATGAGCAGTTCTTC	CASSQEVRGILFASSYNEQFF
TRBV6-2/TRBV6-3	TRBJ2-4	-	-	TGTGCCAGCAGCTCCACCCAGGGGAGCATTCAGTACTTC	CASSSTQGSIQYF
TRBV19	TRBJ1-1	-	TRBD1	TGTGCCAGTAGTATTGGTCCAGGGGGCGCGAACACTGAAGCTTTCTTT	CASSIGPGGANTEAFF
TRBV24-1	TRBJ2-5	once	TRBD2	TGTGCCACCAGTCCGGGGGGGTCGGCCCAGTACTTC	CATSPGGSAQYF
TRBV5-1	TRBJ2-7	once	TRBD2	TGCGCCAGCAGCTTACTAGCGGGAGGATACGAGCAGTACTTC	CASSLLAGGYEQYF
TRBV19	TRBJ2-7	few	TRBD2	TGTGCCAGTAGTCTGACTAGCGGTTCCTACGAGCAGTACTTC	CASSLTSGSYEQYF
TRBV7-9	TRBJ2-5	-	-	TGTGCCAGCAGCCCGGGTGGCCAAGAGACCCAGTACTTC	CASSPGGQETQYF
TRBV24-1	TRBJ2-1	-	TRBD1	TGTGCCACCAGTGACCCCGTCCCGGGACAGGGTCATGAGCAGTTCTTC	CATSDPVPGQGHEQFF
TRBV5-4	TRBJ2-7	-	TRBD2	TGTGCCAGCAGCTCCCGTAGCGGGAGGAGCCCCCACGAGCAGTACTTC	CASSSRSGRSPHEQYF
TRBV30	TRBJ2-7	-	-	TGTGCCTGGAGCGGGGGGCGGCCGGTCTACTACGAGCAGTACTTC	CAWSGGRPVYYEQYF